These 18 T cell receptor beta chains were all obtained from the same sample, sequenced in a study of blood T cell repertoires in COVID-19. The protocol was immunoSEQ multiplex PCR, while the TCRdb copy is restricted to in-frame clones and leaves out a portion. The repertoire consists of a few hundred thousand clones, with 85% occurring once and the leading ten covering 18%. The sequencing sample was made of PBMCs or T cells enriched from blood (not recorded which). All receptors come from a middle-aged man who had recovered from COVID-19.

The chain has TRBV6-5 and TRBJ2-7; possibly TRBD2 for D (6 bases). This CDR3 is 14 amino acids long. Germline V gene sequence: CDR1 MNHEY, CDR2 SVGAGI. The V gene lost 4 bases and the J gene lost 3 bases, with 13 bases spanning the gap. The CDR3 spells CASSSGTGIYEQYF. CDR3 DNA sequence: TGTGCCAGCAGTTCGGGGACTGGAATCTACGAGCAGTACTTC.

This clone was seen once. V is TRBV5-6 and J is TRBJ2-7; 15 nucleotides agree with TRBD2. Germline lookup yields CDR1 SGHDT and CDR2 YYEEEE. This CDR3 region has 19 residues. Trimming removed 3 bases from V and 4 bases from J; junction bases left unmatched: 14. The CDR3 region is CASSWRGSTGTSGRYEQYF. CDR3 coding DNA: TGTGCCAGCAGCTGGAGAGGGAGCACCGGGACTAGCGGGAGGTACGAGCAGTACTTC.

The chain has TRBV5-6 and TRBJ2-7, with D perhaps matching TRBD2 (5 bases). V was pared by 2 bases and J by 2 bases, with 5 bases between. The CDR3 loop spans 12 amino acids. Germline CDR1 is SGHDT and CDR2 is YYEEEE. The CDR3 protein is CASSFSAYEQYF. CDR3 DNA sequence: TGTGCCAGCAGCTTTAGCGCCTACGAGCAGTACTTC.

The rearrangement uses TRBV28 and TRBJ1-6, with 9 bases identical to TRBD1. The CDR3 extends over 14 amino acids. Germline lookup yields CDR1 MDHEN and CDR2 SYDVKM. J gave up 11 bases and V 4 bases, and 6 bases lay outside the gene matches. For the CDR3, the DNA is TGTGCCAGCAGTTCGCGGGACAGGGAACCACCCCTCCACTTT. Protein: CASSSRDREPPLHF. Full variable domain (remainder filled in from reference TRBV28 and TRBJ1-6): DVKVTQSSRYLVKRTGEKVFLECVQDMDHENMFWYRQDPGLGLRLIYFSYDVKMKEKGDIPEGYSVSREKKERFSLILESASTNQTSMYLCASSSRDREPPLHFGNGTRLTVT.

J is TRBJ2-2 and V is TRBV30, with D uncertain. V lost 3 bases and J lost 6, with 20 bases in between. The CDR3 extends over 16 amino acids. The germline CDR1 and CDR2 sequences are GTSNPN and SVGIG (reference sequence). CDR3 in amino acids: CAWSHRYLGLPGELFF. The CDR3 coding sequence is TGTGCCTGGAGCCACAGATACCTGGGTCTGCCCGGGGAGCTGTTTTTT.

This clone was observed a few times. This rearrangement joins TRBV7-8 to TRBJ1-2; D not resolved. The CDR3 length is 14 residues. Germline assignment: CDR1 SGHVS and CDR2 FQNEAQ. V was clipped by 5 bases and J by 4 bases, with 14 bases between them. CDR3 in DNA: TGTGCCAGCAGCATAGATGGGGAGATCTATGGCTACACCTTC. Amino acids: CASSIDGEIYGYTF.

The J gene is TRBJ2-7, the V gene TRBV6-6; TRBD1 aligns across 10 bases. This CDR3 is 14 amino acids long. The V gene end was trimmed by 4 bases and the J gene end by 4 bases; junction bases not matched to a gene: 4. Germline-derived CDR1 and CDR2 are MNHNY and SVGAGI (reference sequence). The CDR3 spells CASSFPGQGYEQYF. CDR3 bases: TGTGCCAGCAGTTTCCCGGGACAGGGGTACGAGCAGTACTTC.

This chain uses TRBV6-4 with TRBJ1-1; D is possibly TRBD1 (5 bases). The germline V gene encodes CDR1 MRHNA and CDR2 SNTAGT. The germline V and J ends were trimmed by 4 bases and 6 bases, with 21 bases remaining between them. The length of the CDR3 is 16 residues. CDR3: CASSADSGSGVSEAFF. The CDR3 region has the DNA TGTGCCAGCAGTGCCGACAGTGGCTCCGGTGTGTCTGAAGCTTTCTTT.

The chain recombines TRBV5-6 with TRBJ1-2; 8 bases agree with TRBD1. The CDR3 runs to 15 residues. Looked up from germline, CDR1 is SGHDT and CDR2 is YYEEEE. Trimming cost V 2 bases and J 1 base; bases outside gene matches: 4. CDR3 in DNA: TGTGCCAGCAGCTTCGGACAGGGCCATAACTATGGCTACACCTTC. Protein sequence: CASSFGQGHNYGYTF.

The chain combines TRBV2 with TRBJ2-1; 12 bases line up with TRBD2. Germline trimming cut 4 bases from V and 7 bases from J; bases unmatched to any gene: 11. Germline CDR1 SNHLY, CDR2 FYNNEI. CDR3 size: 17 residues. The CDR3 loop is CASSVTLAGGRRNEQFF. CDR3 in DNA: TGTGCCAGCAGTGTAACCCTAGCGGGAGGGCGGAGAAATGAGCAGTTCTTC.

This clone was counted ten times or more. The same CDR3 is also encoded by other DNA sequences in this sample. The chain carries TRBV12-3 or TRBV12-4 and TRBJ1-4, with 9 bases that match TRBD1. The CDR3 is 13 residues long. V was clipped by 3 bases and J by 7 bases; unmatched bases: 0. CDR3: CASSLGQGEKLFF. CDR3 bases: TGTGCCAGCAGTTTGGGACAGGGTGAAAAACTGTTTTTT.

CDR3 protein: CASSLGRDRGTLAKNIQYF. The CDR3 DNA follows: TGTGCCAGCAGCTTGGGACGGGACAGGGGGACCTTAGCCAAAAACATTCAGTACTTC. The chain is built from TRBV5-6 and TRBJ2-4; the match to TRBD1 covers 11 bases. The CDR3 is 19 amino acids. The germline V gene has CDR1 SGHDT and CDR2 YYEEEE. V trimming: 0 bases; J trimming: 0 bases; junction bases outside the gene matches: 8. The full variable domain, in which reference TRBV5-6 and TRBJ2-4 provide the parts outside the CDR3, is DAGVTQSPTHLIKTRGQQVTLRCSPKSGHDTVSWYQQALGQGPQFIFQYYEEEERQRGNFPDRFSGHQFPNYSSELNVNALLLGDSALYLCASSLGRDRGTLAKNIQYFGAGTRLSVL.

V is TRBV27 and J is TRBJ1-1; TRBD1 matches at 9 bases. There are 14 residues in the CDR3. Trimming took 3 bases from V and 5 from J; bases not matched to a gene: 4. Germline CDR1 and CDR2: MNHEY and SMNVEV (reference sequence). The CDR3: CASSFRQGGTEAFF. The CDR3 DNA sequence: TGTGCCAGCAGTTTTCGACAGGGGGGGACTGAAGCTTTCTTT.

The gene calls are TRBV5-1 and TRBJ2-7, with TRBD2 identical over 7 bases. The CDR3 loop spans 17 amino acids. After removal of 3 bases from V and 0 bases from J, the junction contained 12 bases not matched to a gene. The V gene's germline CDR1 is SGHRS and CDR2 YFSETQ. CDR3 nucleotides: TGCGCCAGCAGCTCGCTCCTTACTAGCGAGTCCTCCTACGAGCAGTACTTC. Translation gives CASSSLLTSESSYEQYF.

CDR3 in amino acids: CASSLAQSGANVLTF. CDR3 coding DNA: TGTGCCAGCAGCTTAGCACAGTCTGGGGCCAACGTCCTGACTTTC. The chain has TRBV7-9 and TRBJ2-6; D call uncertain. Per germline, CDR1 SEHNR and CDR2 FQNEAQ (reference sequence). V dropped 0 bases and J dropped 1 base, with 4 bases sitting between them. The CDR3 totals 15 residues.

This clone was picked up one time. The rearrangement uses TRBV7-3 and TRBJ1-2; 8 nucleotides match TRBD1. The trim removed 5 bases at V and 6 bases at J, leaving 8 bases unmatched. From germline, CDR1 is SGHTA and CDR2 FQGTGA. The CDR3 has 14 amino acids. CDR3 loop: CASSAGTGFNGYTF. The CDR3 DNA reads TGTGCCAGCAGCGCCGGGACAGGCTTTAATGGCTACACCTTC.

The gene calls are TRBV4-1 and TRBJ2-5; a weak D match, TRBD1 (5 bases). The V end lost 2 bases, the J end lost 0 bases, and 7 bases lay between the germline ends. The CDR3 consists of 14 residues. Germline V gives CDR1 MGHRA, CDR2 YSYEKL. In DNA, the CDR3 is TGCGCCAGCAGCCAATCAGGGTACCAAGAGACCCAGTACTTC. Translation: CASSQSGYQETQYF.

In its sample, this clone was seen once. The J gene is TRBJ2-5, the V gene TRBV7-3, with 12 bases fitting TRBD2. The germline V gene has CDR1 SGHTA and CDR2 FQGTGA. Unmatched junction bases numbered 3, after V lost 3 bases and J lost 4 bases. This CDR3 spans 15 amino acids. The DNA for the CDR3 is TGTGCCAGCAGCTTGGAGGGACTAGCGGGAGAGACCCAGTACTTC. Translated: CASSLEGLAGETQYF.